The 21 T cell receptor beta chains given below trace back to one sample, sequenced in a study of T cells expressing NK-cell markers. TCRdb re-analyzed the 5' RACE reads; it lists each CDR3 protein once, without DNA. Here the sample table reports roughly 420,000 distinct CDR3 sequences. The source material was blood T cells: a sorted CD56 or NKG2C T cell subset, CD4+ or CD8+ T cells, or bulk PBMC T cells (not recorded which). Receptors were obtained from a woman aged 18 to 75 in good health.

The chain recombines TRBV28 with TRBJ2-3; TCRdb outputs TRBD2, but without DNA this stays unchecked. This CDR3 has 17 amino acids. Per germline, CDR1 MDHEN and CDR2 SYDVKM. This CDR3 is CASSPGTSGRYHDTQYF.

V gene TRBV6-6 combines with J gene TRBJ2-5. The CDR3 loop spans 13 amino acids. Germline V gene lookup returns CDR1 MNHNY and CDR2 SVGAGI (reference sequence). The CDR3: CAAWRSAQETQYF.

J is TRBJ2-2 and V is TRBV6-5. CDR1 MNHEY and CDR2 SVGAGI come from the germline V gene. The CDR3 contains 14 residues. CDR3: CASSYSRGSGELFF.

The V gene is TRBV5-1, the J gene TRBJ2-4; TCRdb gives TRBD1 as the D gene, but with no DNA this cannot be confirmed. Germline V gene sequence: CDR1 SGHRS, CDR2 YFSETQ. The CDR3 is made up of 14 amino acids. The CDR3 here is CASSIGQGQGIQYF.

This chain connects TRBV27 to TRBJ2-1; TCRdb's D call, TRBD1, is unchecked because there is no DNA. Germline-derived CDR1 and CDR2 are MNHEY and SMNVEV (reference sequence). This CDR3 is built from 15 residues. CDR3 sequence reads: CASSSLQGATNEQFF.

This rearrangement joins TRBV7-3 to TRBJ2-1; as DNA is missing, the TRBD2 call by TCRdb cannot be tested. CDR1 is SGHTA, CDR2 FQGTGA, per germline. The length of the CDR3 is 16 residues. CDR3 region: CASSLSRTSLVREQFF.

The CDR3 loop reads CASSKSGESNEQFF. The rearrangement uses TRBV28 and TRBJ2-1; absent DNA, TCRdb's TRBD2 call cannot be checked. This CDR3 is built from 14 residues. Germline V gives CDR1 MDHEN, CDR2 SYDVKM.

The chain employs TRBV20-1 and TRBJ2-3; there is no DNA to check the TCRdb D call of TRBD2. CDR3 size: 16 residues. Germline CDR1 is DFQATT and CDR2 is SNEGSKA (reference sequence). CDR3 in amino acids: CSADDSSGRAKDTQYF.

CDR3 region: CASSQGNQETQYF. The V call is TRBV18, the J call TRBJ2-5. Germline V gene data show CDR1 as KGHSH and CDR2 as LQKENI. The CDR3 runs 13 residues.

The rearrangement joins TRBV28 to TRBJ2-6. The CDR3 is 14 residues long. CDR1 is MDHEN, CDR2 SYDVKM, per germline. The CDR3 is CASLTESGANVPTF.

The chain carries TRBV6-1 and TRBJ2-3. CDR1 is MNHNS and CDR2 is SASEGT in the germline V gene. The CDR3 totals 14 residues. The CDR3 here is CASSWQYSTDTQYF.

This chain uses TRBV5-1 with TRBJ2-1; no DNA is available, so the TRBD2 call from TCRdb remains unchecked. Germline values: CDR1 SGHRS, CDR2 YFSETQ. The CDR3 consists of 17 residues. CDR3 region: CASSPARASVTYNEQFF.

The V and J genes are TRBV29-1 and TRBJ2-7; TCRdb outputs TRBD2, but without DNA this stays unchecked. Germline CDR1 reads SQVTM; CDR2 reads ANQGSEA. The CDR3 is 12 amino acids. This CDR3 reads CSVMTSGYEQYF.

CDR3 in amino acids: CSARVSAGTGGVGYSNQPQHF. V gene TRBV20-1 combines with J gene TRBJ1-5; the D call from TCRdb, TRBD1, cannot be confirmed without DNA. The CDR3 is made up of 21 amino acids. Germline assignment: CDR1 DFQATT and CDR2 SNEGSKA (reference sequence).

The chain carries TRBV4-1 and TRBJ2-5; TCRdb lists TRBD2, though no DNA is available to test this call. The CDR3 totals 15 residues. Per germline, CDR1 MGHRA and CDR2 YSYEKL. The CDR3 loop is CASSQGSSSQETQYF.

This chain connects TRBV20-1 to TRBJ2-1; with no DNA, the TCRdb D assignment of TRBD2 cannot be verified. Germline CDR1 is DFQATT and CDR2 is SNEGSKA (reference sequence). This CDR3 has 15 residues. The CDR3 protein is CSASTSVSSYNEQFF.

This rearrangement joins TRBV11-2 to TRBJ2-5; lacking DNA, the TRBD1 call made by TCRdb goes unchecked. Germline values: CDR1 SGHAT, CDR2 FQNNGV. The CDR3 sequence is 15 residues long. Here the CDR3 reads CASSLAPRSVETQYF.

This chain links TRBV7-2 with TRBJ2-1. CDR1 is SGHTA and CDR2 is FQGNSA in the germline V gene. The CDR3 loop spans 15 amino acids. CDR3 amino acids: CASSPGAYGWDEQFF.

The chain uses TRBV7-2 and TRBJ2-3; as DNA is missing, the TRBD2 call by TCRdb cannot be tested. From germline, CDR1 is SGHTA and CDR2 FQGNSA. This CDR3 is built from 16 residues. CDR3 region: CASSSSGGRGTDTQYF.

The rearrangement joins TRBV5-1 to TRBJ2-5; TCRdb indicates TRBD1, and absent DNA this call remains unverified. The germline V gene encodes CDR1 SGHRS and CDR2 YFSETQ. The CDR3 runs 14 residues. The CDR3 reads CASSLTGSEETQYF.

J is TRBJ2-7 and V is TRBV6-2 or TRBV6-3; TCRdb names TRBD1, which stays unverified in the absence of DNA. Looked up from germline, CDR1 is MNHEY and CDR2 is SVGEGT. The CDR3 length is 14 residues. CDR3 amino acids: CASIEPSRSREQYF.